This T cell receptor beta chain was sequenced in a study of T-cell reconstitution after alpha-beta-depleted transplantation in children. In this sample, this clonotype turned up a few times. Its antigen is unidentified. Unique molecular identifiers tagged the TCRbeta library. TCRdb recomputed calls from the PCR reads with MiXCR, one row per CDR3 protein. The repertoire holds 700,000 or so distinct CDR3 sequences, about an eighth seen once, with 0.79% in the top ten. Findings and caveats of the study: Two months or so post-transplant, alpha-beta T cells reportedly derived from several hundred expanded graft clones.

The CDR3 is 17 residues long. Trimming pared 6 bases from V and 1 base from J, leaving 21 bases between. This material consisted of PBMCs, taken before TCRalphabeta/CD19-depleted stem cell transplant. The clonotype comes from a girl aged 2 to 9 with congenital amegakaryocytic thrombocytopenia, due to receive a stem cell transplant. The V gene is TRBV12-3 or TRBV12-4, the J gene TRBJ1-1; tentatively, D is TRBD1 (6 bases). The DNA of the CDR3 is TGTGCCAGCAGCTTCGGGTCAGGGGCGTGGGGGAACACTGAAGCTTTCTTT. It encodes CASSFGSGAWGNTEAFF.